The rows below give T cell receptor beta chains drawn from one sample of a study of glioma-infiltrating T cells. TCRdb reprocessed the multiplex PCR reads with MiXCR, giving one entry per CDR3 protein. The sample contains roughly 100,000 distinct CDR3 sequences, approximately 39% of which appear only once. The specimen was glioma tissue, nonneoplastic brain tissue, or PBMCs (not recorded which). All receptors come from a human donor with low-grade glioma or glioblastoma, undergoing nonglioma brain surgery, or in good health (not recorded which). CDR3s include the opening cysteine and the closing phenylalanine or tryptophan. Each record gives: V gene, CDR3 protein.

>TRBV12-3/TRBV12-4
CASTITGGNTEAFF
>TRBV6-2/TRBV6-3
CASSYSEEGVRYF
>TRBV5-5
CDSSFLTGAYEQYF
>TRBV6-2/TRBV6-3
CARSYSRGQETQYF
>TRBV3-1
CASSTRVAANYGYTF
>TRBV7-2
CASSLDSWAYEQYF
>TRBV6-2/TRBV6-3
CASSSCHRDRIYGYTF
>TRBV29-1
CSVAPDREKLFF
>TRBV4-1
CASSSASRGRYEQYF
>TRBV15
CATSSPTALGNEQFF
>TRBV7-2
CASSLRFGTSNEKLFF
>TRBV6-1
CASTDRTGTGAHGDEQYF
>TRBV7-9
CASTQLVGLAGVGEQFF
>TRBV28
CASSRPPNLPQHF
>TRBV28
CVSSLSPGGTGPREQYF
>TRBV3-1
CASSQIAGGGTQYF
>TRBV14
CASSPGLYNEQYF
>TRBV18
CASSPNAPGTTWEQFF
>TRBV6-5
CASSFGDHQPQHF
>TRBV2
CASRFGGQYSNQPQHF
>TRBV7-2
CASSLRDWVYEQYF
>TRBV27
CASREQGEKYF